The 17 T cell receptor beta chains presented below share a single source sample, sequenced in a study of vaccination and CD4 T cells after COVID-19. An Oncomine TCR Beta short-read assay was used to sequence the DNA from cultured CD4+ T cells. Using its own MiXCR run on the PCR reads, TCRdb lists one record per CDR3 protein. Among 3,500 to 4,500 distinct CDR3 sequences, 37% were seen once, and the ten largest hold over 50%. Antigens of these TCRs are unknown. Treatment given: approximately 10-day PBMC culture with coronavirus spike peptide pools or control peptides (ViraFEST assay). Specimen: CD4+ T cells from blood, cultured in vitro, collected after SARS-CoV-2 vaccination. The receptors originated from a human donor who had recovered from COVID-19.

V is TRBV2 and J is TRBJ1-2, with 7 bases aligning to TRBD1. V shed 7 bases, J shed 6 bases, and the junction held 8 bases outside the gene matches. Germline V gene lookup returns CDR1 SNHLY and CDR2 FYNNEI. This CDR3 has 13 residues. As DNA, the CDR3 is TGTGCCAGCATGACGACAGGGATGAATGGCTACACCTTC. Translated: CASMTTGMNGYTF. Full variable domain (missing parts from reference TRBV2 and TRBJ1-2): EPEVTQTPSHQVTQMGQEVILRCVPISNHLYFYWYRQILGQKVEFLVSFYNNEISEKSEIFDDQFSVERPDGSNFTLKIRSTKLEDSAMYFCASMTTGMNGYTFGSGTRLTVV.

The rearrangement links TRBV12-3 or TRBV12-4 to TRBJ1-2, with D possibly TRBD1 on 5 matching bases. The V and J ends lost 5 bases and 8 bases respectively, with 18 bases between them. This CDR3 region has 14 residues. CDR3 region: CASSPGTVLRGYTF. CDR3 bases: TGTGCCAGCAGTCCCGGGACGGTTCTAAGGGGCTACACCTTC.

The V and J genes are TRBV2 and TRBJ2-1; D not resolved. This CDR3 spans 14 amino acids. In germline, CDR1 is SNHLY, CDR2 FYNNEI. V was cut by 7 bases and J by 7 bases, with 17 bases left in between. CDR3 in amino acids: CASTTDGRLNEQFF. CDR3 coding DNA: TGTGCCAGCACCACGGACGGACGGCTAAATGAGCAGTTCTTC.

This clonotype was counted a few times. The chain uses TRBV28 and TRBJ1-6; 7 bases fit TRBD1. The CDR3 extends over 13 amino acids. The trim removed 5 bases at V and 15 bases at J, leaving 10 bases unmatched. Per germline, CDR1 MDHEN and CDR2 SYDVKM. The CDR3 DNA is TGTGCCAGCAGTCGGGGGGGGACAGCCAGCCTCCACTTT. This sequence encodes CASSRGGTASLHF.

This clonotype was seen a handful of times. This sequence joins TRBV20-1 and TRBJ2-2; D ambiguous. V shed 2 bases and J shed 4 bases, with 8 bases lying between them. This CDR3 has 13 residues. Germline loops: CDR1 DFQATT, CDR2 SNEGSKA (reference sequence). The CDR3 DNA reads as TGCAGTGCTAGACTACTCTCCACCGGGGAGCTGTTTTTT. The encoded protein is CSARLLSTGELFF.

This chain links TRBV7-9 with TRBJ2-3; 12 nucleotides align to TRBD2. J was trimmed by 4 bases and V by 4 bases; bases with no gene match: 9. CDR1 SEHNR and CDR2 FQNEAQ come from the germline V gene (reference sequence). This CDR3 has 17 amino acids. CDR3 nucleotide sequence: TGTGCCAGCAGCTCCGATCTAGCGGGAGGGGGGGCAGATACGCAGTATTTT. It specifies CASSSDLAGGGADTQYF.

This sequence joins TRBV9 and TRBJ2-2; D is perhaps TRBD1 (6 bases). This CDR3 has 15 residues. Trimming removed 4 bases from V and 3 bases from J, with 13 bases in between. The V gene's germline CDR1 is SGDLS and CDR2 YYNGEE. CDR3 sequence: CASSLNTGYTGELFF. The CDR3 DNA is TGTGCCAGCAGCCTTAACACAGGGTACACCGGGGAGCTGTTTTTT.

This clonotype was seen only a few times. V usage is TRBV6-5 and J usage is TRBJ1-2; a possible D gene is TRBD1 (6 bases). V was shortened by 0 bases and J by 5 bases, with 13 bases between the two germline ends. Germline loops: CDR1 MNHEY, CDR2 SVGAGI. The CDR3 spans 15 residues. The CDR3 DNA follows: TGTGCCAGCAGTTACTCGACCTTAGGACAGTATGGCTACACCTTC. Translated, it gives CASSYSTLGQYGYTF.

This clonotype was seen just once. This chain uses TRBV5-4 with TRBJ1-6; D is ambiguous. This CDR3 spans 16 amino acids. The germline V gene encodes CDR1 SGHNT and CDR2 YYREEE (reference sequence). Deletions cut 0 bases from V and 1 base from J, with 8 bases between. The CDR3 sequence is CASSLEGGSYNSPLHF. In DNA, the CDR3 is TGTGCCAGCAGCTTGGAGGGAGGATCCTATAATTCACCCCTCCACTTT.

This clonotype was seen a handful of times. The V and J genes are TRBV7-2 and TRBJ2-2, with 8 positions matching TRBD1. This CDR3 region has 13 residues. Germline lookup yields CDR1 SGHTA and CDR2 FQGNSA. The V and J ends lost 8 bases and 4 bases, in that order; junction bases with no gene match: 3. CDR3 sequence (DNA): TGTGCCAGCCGACAGGGGAGCACCGGGGAGCTGTTTTTT. It yields the protein CASRQGSTGELFF.

The chain couples TRBV7-2 to TRBJ2-5; TRBD2 aligns across 7 bases. In germline, CDR1 is SGHTA, CDR2 FQGNSA. Unmatched junction bases numbered 10, after V lost 5 bases and J lost 4 bases. The CDR3 loop spans 15 amino acids. The CDR3: CASSRRWGGRETQYF. DNA of the CDR3: TGTGCCAGCAGCCGACGGTGGGGGGGACGAGAGACCCAGTACTTC.

The chain employs TRBV6-1 and TRBJ2-5; D not resolved. Trimming took off 6 bases at V and 1 base at J, with 12 bases between the two ends. There are 14 residues in the CDR3. Germline CDR1 MNHNS, CDR2 SASEGT. The CDR3: CASRYTDFQETQYF. The CDR3 nucleotides read TGTGCCAGCAGATATACAGATTTCCAAGAGACCCAGTACTTC.

This clonotype was found a few times. The chain recombines TRBV30 with TRBJ2-7; 8 bases match TRBD1. The CDR3 has 14 amino acids. The V gene end was trimmed by 1 base and the J gene end by 3 bases; junction bases not matched to a gene: 5. Germline V gene data show CDR1 as GTSNPN and CDR2 as SVGIG (reference sequence). The DNA of the CDR3 is TGTGCCTGGAGTGGGACAGGGAGCGGCTACGAGCAGTACTTC. It encodes CAWSGTGSGYEQYF. Drawing the rest from reference TRBV30 and TRBJ2-7, the complete variable domain is SQTIHQWPATLVQPVGSPLSLECTVEGTSNPNLYWYRQAAGRGLQLLFYSVGIGQISSEVPQNLSASRPQDRQFILSSKKLLLSDSGFYLCAWSGTGSGYEQYFGPGTRLTVT.

Only a few counts were recorded for this clonotype. The V call is TRBV20-1, the J call TRBJ2-5; D is uncertain. The CDR3 runs 12 residues. Germline CDR1 reads DFQATT; CDR2 reads SNEGSKA (reference sequence). Trimming left V 5 bases short and J 5 bases short, with 12 bases between. The CDR3 DNA reads as TGCAGTGCTCCAAAGCTGTTGGAGACCCAGTACTTC. It translates to CSAPKLLETQYF.

This clonotype was observed a single time. CDR3 sequence: CASSLDGAGSNYYEQYF. In nucleotides, the CDR3 is TGTGCCAGCAGCTTAGATGGAGCAGGCTCCAACTACTACGAGCAGTACTTC. This chain links TRBV11-3 with TRBJ2-7; D ambiguous. CDR3 length: 17 residues. The germline CDR1 and CDR2 sequences are SGHNT and YENEEA. Trimming cost V 0 bases and J 3 bases, with 18 bases left between them.

This clonotype has more than one count but fewer than ten. J is TRBJ2-7 and V is TRBV6-1; D might be TRBD1 (6 bases). V was trimmed by 11 bases and J by 2 bases, leaving 19 bases between them. The CDR3 is 14 amino acids. CDR1 and CDR2 (germline): MNHNS, SASEGT. The chain's CDR3 is CAASPRQGTYEQYF. In DNA form, the CDR3 reads TGTGCCGCCAGCCCAAGGCAGGGGACCTACGAGCAGTACTTC.

The chain recombines TRBV18 with TRBJ1-1; D gene unclear. CDR1 and CDR2 from the germline V gene are KGHSH and LQKENI. V lost 6 bases and J 1 base, leaving 12 bases between the germline ends. The CDR3 spans 14 residues. The chain's CDR3 is CASSPGQPNTEAFF. The DNA of the CDR3 is TGTGCCAGCTCCCCTGGGCAGCCGAACACTGAAGCTTTCTTT. Full variable domain (rest looked up from reference TRBV18 and TRBJ1-1): NAGVMQNPRHLVRRRGQEARLRCSPMKGHSHVYWYRQLPEEGLKFMVYLQKENIIDESGMPKERFSAEFPKEGPSILRIQQVVRGDSAAYFCASSPGQPNTEAFFGQGTRLTVV.